Listed here are 26 T cell receptor beta chains from one sample, sequenced in a study of T cells after yellow fever vaccination. TCRdb analysed the 5' RACE reads with MiXCR anew, one entry per CDR3 protein. The top ten hold roughly a sixth of the sample, which has 500,000 to 550,000 distinct CDR3 sequences, 20% to 25% seen once. The sample in question was PBMCs, obtained roughly 20 days after the first yellow fever vaccination. All receptors come from a man aged 18 to 30 who received the YFV17D yellow fever vaccine.

This clonotype was observed at least ten times. This chain connects TRBV16 to TRBJ1-1; 10 bases align to TRBD1. The junction had 11 bases not matched to a gene; V was cut back by 4 bases and J by 3 bases. The CDR3 spans 17 residues. CDR1 is KGHSY and CDR2 is FQNENV in the germline V gene. In nucleotides, the CDR3 is TGTGCCAGCAGCCTGGGACAGGGGAATTCTATTTACACTGAAGCTTTCTTT. Translation: CASSLGQGNSIYTEAFF. Complete variable domain (other parts from reference TRBV16 and TRBJ1-1): GEEVAQTPKHLVRGEGQKAKLYCAPIKGHSYVFWYQQVLKNEFKFLISFQNENVFDETGMPKERFSAKCLPNSPCSLEIQATKLEDSAVYFCASSLGQGNSIYTEAFFGQGTRLTVV.

This clonotype has a handful of counts. The CDR3 nucleotides are TGTGCCAGCAGCTTAGTGGGGACTAGCGGGGGTGGGGCGCAGTATTTT. Translating it yields CASSLVGTSGGGAQYF. The chain is built from TRBV7-2 and TRBJ2-3; 14 nucleotides agree with TRBD2. V gave up 1 base and J gave up 10 bases; unmatched junction bases: 7. The germline CDR1 and CDR2 sequences are SGHTA and FQGNSA. CDR3 length: 16 residues.

In its sample, this clonotype was seen a few times. V is TRBV6-5 and J is TRBJ2-5; D may be TRBD1 or TRBD2 (5 bases each). The V gene lost 2 bases and the J gene lost 9 bases, with 16 bases spanning the gap. From germline, CDR1 is MNHEY and CDR2 SVGAGI. This CDR3 region has 14 residues. The DNA for the CDR3 is TGTGCCAGCAGTTACCTCGGTGCGGGCAGGGCCCAGTACTTC. Translating it yields CASSYLGAGRAQYF.

The chain carries TRBV6-5 and TRBJ1-4; no clear D. The V gene's germline CDR1 is MNHEY and CDR2 SVGAGI. The CDR3 loop spans 16 amino acids. V dropped 0 bases and J dropped 5 bases, with 13 bases sitting between them. The CDR3 is CASSYSSQPENEKLFF. The CDR3 DNA reads TGTGCCAGCAGTTACTCGAGCCAGCCGGAGAATGAAAAACTGTTTTTT.

The gene calls are TRBV6-1 and TRBJ1-5; D not resolved. There are 13 residues in the CDR3. With 6 bases removed from V and 9 bases from J, the gap between germline ends came to 15 bases. In germline, CDR1 is MNHNS, CDR2 SASEGT. CDR3: CASRLDGSWPQHF. The CDR3 DNA reads TGTGCCAGCAGACTGGACGGGTCATGGCCCCAGCATTTT.

The chain has TRBV4-1 and TRBJ2-5, with TRBD2 identical over 7 bases. The V segment lost 1 base and the J segment 5 bases; nucleotides outside the gene matches: 10. This CDR3 has 16 residues. Germline V gene data show CDR1 as MGHRA and CDR2 as YSYEKL. The CDR3 sequence is CASSQGGSGGWETQYF. The CDR3, as DNA: TGCGCCAGCAGCCAAGGGGGTTCGGGGGGATGGGAGACCCAGTACTTC.

The V call is TRBV20-1, the J call TRBJ2-3; 13 positions match TRBD2. V lost 0 bases and J lost 6; bases outside the gene matches: 18. Germline loops: CDR1 DFQATT, CDR2 SNEGSKA (reference sequence). The CDR3 loop spans 20 amino acids. The DNA of the CDR3 is TGCAGTGCTAGAGATCCCAACCGTGTGACTAGCGGGGGGAAGGCGGATACGCAGTATTTT. Residues: CSARDPNRVTSGGKADTQYF.

The V and J genes are TRBV15 and TRBJ1-3, with D perhaps TRBD1 (6 bases). The V end was cut by 3 bases, the J end by 4 bases, with 10 bases between. There are 14 residues in the CDR3. The germline V gene encodes CDR1 LNHNV and CDR2 YYDKDF (reference sequence). The DNA of the CDR3 is TGTGCCACCAGCAGCGGGGGGCAAGGAAACACCATATATTTT. Amino acids: CATSSGGQGNTIYF.

This clonotype has just a few counts. The chain uses TRBV7-9 and TRBJ2-3; D possibly matches TRBD1 or TRBD2 (5 bases each). V lost 3 bases and J 2 bases, leaving 15 bases between the germline ends. Per germline, CDR1 SEHNR and CDR2 FQNEAQ (reference sequence). The CDR3 has 16 residues. The CDR3 DNA reads as TGTGCCAGCAGCTTGCGAACCGGGACCAACACAGATACGCAGTATTTT. Protein: CASSLRTGTNTDTQYF.

The chain recombines TRBV6-5 with TRBJ2-3, with D possibly matching TRBD2 (5 bases). V shed 0 bases and J shed 4 bases, with 8 bases lying between them. Germline assignment: CDR1 MNHEY and CDR2 SVGAGI. The CDR3 extends over 14 amino acids. The CDR3 sequence is CASSYSKAADTQYF. CDR3 DNA sequence: TGTGCCAGCAGTTACTCGAAAGCGGCAGATACGCAGTATTTT.

CDR3 region: CASRRLDRDEQYV. The DNA of the CDR3 is TGTGCCAGCAGAAGATTGGACAGGGACGAGCAGTACGTC. The genes are TRBV27 and TRBJ2-7; 8 nucleotides line up with TRBD1. Germline V gives CDR1 MNHEY, CDR2 SMNVEV (reference sequence). The V segment lost 6 bases and the J segment 5 bases; nucleotides outside the gene matches: 6. The CDR3 sequence is 13 residues long.

This rearrangement joins TRBV5-1 to TRBJ2-5, with D tentatively TRBD1 or TRBD2 (5 bases each). Germline values: CDR1 SGHRS, CDR2 YFSETQ. The CDR3 consists of 15 residues. Trimming left V 6 bases short and J 5 bases short, with 20 bases between. The CDR3 region is CASTPRDAPRETQYF. The CDR3 bases are TGCGCCAGCACCCCTAGGGACGCACCAAGGGAGACCCAGTACTTC.

In this sample, this clonotype turned up many times. V usage is TRBV5-6 and J usage is TRBJ2-3, with D perhaps being TRBD1 or TRBD2 (5 bases each). The V gene's germline CDR1 is SGHDT and CDR2 YYEEEE. The CDR3 covers 14 residues. Trimming pared 3 bases from V and 0 bases from J, leaving 8 bases between. In DNA, the CDR3 is TGTGCCAGCAGCTGGGGGTCTAGCACAGATACGCAGTATTTT. Protein product: CASSWGSSTDTQYF.

This clonotype was counted only a few times. The gene calls are TRBV7-8 and TRBJ1-6; the match to TRBD1 covers 8 bases. Unmatched junction bases numbered 8, after V lost 6 bases and J lost 7 bases. The CDR3 is 15 amino acids. Looked up from germline, CDR1 is SGHVS and CDR2 is FQNEAQ. CDR3: CASSLTGGRNSPLHF. Written as DNA, the CDR3 is TGTGCCAGCAGTTTAACAGGGGGGCGGAATTCACCCCTCCACTTT.

The chain uses TRBV7-2 and TRBJ2-3; TRBD2 matches at 7 bases. The CDR3 covers 15 residues. V was pared by 5 bases and J by 5 bases, with 10 bases of the junction left unmatched. Per germline, CDR1 SGHTA and CDR2 FQGNSA. The CDR3 reads CASSRMGGYRDTQYF. The CDR3 nucleotides are TGTGCCAGCAGCAGGATGGGGGGGTATAGAGATACGCAGTATTTT.

The chain couples TRBV12-3 or TRBV12-4 to TRBJ1-5; TRBD1 might be the D (5 bases). V lost 3 bases, J lost 7 bases, and 10 bases lay in between. The CDR3 runs 13 residues. This CDR3 is CASSFGAGQPQHF. CDR3 in DNA: TGTGCCAGCAGTTTTGGGGCCGGGCAGCCCCAGCATTTT.

This clonotype showed up just once. The chain links TRBV6-2 or TRBV6-3 to TRBJ2-7; tentative D call: TRBD1 (5 bases). CDR1 is MNHEY, CDR2 SVGEGT, per germline. V dropped 5 bases and J dropped 2 bases, with 19 bases sitting between them. CDR3 length: 16 amino acids. The CDR3 region has the DNA TGTGCCAGCAGTCCGAGACTCGGCGACAGCGCCTACGAGCAGTACTTC. It yields the protein CASSPRLGDSAYEQYF.

In its sample, this clonotype was seen a few times. The chain couples TRBV5-4 to TRBJ2-4; no clear D gene. The CDR3 loop spans 13 amino acids. Trimming left V 0 bases short and J 6 bases short, with 7 bases between. From germline, CDR1 is SGHNT and CDR2 YYREEE (reference sequence). The CDR3 loop reads CASSLEGGNIQYF. As DNA, the CDR3 is TGTGCCAGCAGCTTGGAGGGTGGAAACATTCAGTACTTC.

This clonotype turned up a few times. V is TRBV24-1 and J is TRBJ2-7; a weak D match, TRBD1 (5 bases). Trimming stripped 4 bases from V and 3 bases from J, with 18 bases between. This CDR3 has 16 residues. Germline-derived CDR1 and CDR2 are KGHDR and SFDVKD. The DNA of the CDR3 is TGTGCCACCAGTGAACCTCCAGGGCCCGTATACTACGAGCAGTACTTC. Its translation: CATSEPPGPVYYEQYF.

This clonotype was detected only a few times. The rearrangement links TRBV4-2 to TRBJ1-1, with a possible D match to TRBD1 (5 bases). Germline V CDR1 and CDR2: LGHNA, YNFKEQ. Trimming left V 0 bases short and J 5 bases short, with 10 bases between. CDR3 size: 14 residues. Written as DNA, the CDR3 is TGTGCCAGCAGCCAAGACGGGGACGGGACTGAAGCTTTCTTT. Translated: CASSQDGDGTEAFF.

This clonotype was counted at least ten times. The chain combines TRBV3-1 with TRBJ2-1; 10 nucleotides agree with TRBD2. The CDR3 length is 16 residues. Germline CDR1 is LGHDT and CDR2 is YNNKEL (reference sequence). Germline trimming cut 7 bases from V and 4 bases from J; bases unmatched to any gene: 10. The CDR3, as DNA: TGTGCCAGCACCCTCACTCCGGGACTAGCGTACAATGAGCAGTTCTTC. This codes for CASTLTPGLAYNEQFF.

V and J are TRBV6-4 and TRBJ2-3, with 7 bases aligning to TRBD2. CDR1 and CDR2 (germline): MRHNA, SNTAGT. The CDR3 loop spans 16 amino acids. Trimming removed 0 bases from V and 2 bases from J; junction bases left unmatched: 5. This chain's CDR3 is CASSDSGRGITDTQYF. Here the CDR3 DNA reads TGTGCCAGCAGTGACTCGGGGCGGGGGATCACAGATACGCAGTATTTT.

The V gene is TRBV5-1, the J gene TRBJ2-3; 10 bases are a match to TRBD1. Trimming cost V 4 bases and J 5 bases; bases outside gene matches: 10. The CDR3 loop spans 16 amino acids. Germline V gene sequence: CDR1 SGHRS, CDR2 YFSETQ. CDR3 bases: TGCGCCAGCAGCCCGCCCGTGACAGGGGGCCAAGATACGCAGTATTTT. It specifies CASSPPVTGGQDTQYF.

A few counts support this clonotype. The chain is built from TRBV6-5 and TRBJ1-5; D gene unclear. The CDR3 consists of 12 residues. Germline V CDR1 and CDR2: MNHEY, SVGAGI. The V end was cut by 10 bases, the J end by 4 bases, with 11 bases between. CDR3 loop: CATGLSNQPQHF. CDR3 nucleotides: TGTGCCACCGGCCTCTCGAATCAGCCCCAGCATTTT.

In its sample, this clonotype was seen a few times. The chain recombines TRBV18 with TRBJ2-5, with D possibly matching TRBD1 (5 bases). The germline V and J ends were trimmed by 1 base and 4 bases, with 13 bases remaining between them. Germline V lookup: CDR1 KGHSH, CDR2 LQKENI. This CDR3 region has 15 residues. This CDR3 is CASSPQQGMGETQYF. The CDR3 DNA reads as TGTGCCAGCTCACCACAGCAGGGAATGGGAGAGACCCAGTACTTC.

V is TRBV18 and J is TRBJ1-3; 11 nucleotides agree with TRBD1. There are 15 residues in the CDR3. The germline gives CDR1 KGHSH, CDR2 LQKENI. The junction had 0 bases not matched to a gene; V was cut back by 3 bases and J by 2 bases. The CDR3 nucleotides are TGTGCCAGCTCACCGGACAGGGGGCCTGGAAACACCATATATTTT. It is translated as CASSPDRGPGNTIYF.